These 22 T cell receptor beta chains were sequenced from one sample in a study of blood T cell repertoires in COVID-19. The method was immunoSEQ multiplex PCR; TCRdb's version includes in-frame clones alone and lacks a portion of them. This sample has approximately 70,000 clones, with roughly 90% found just once. Sequencing was performed on peripheral blood. The receptors were gathered from a woman aged 55-69 years with acute or convalescent COVID-19.

V gene TRBV19 combines with J gene TRBJ1-5, with D unresolved. V was pared by 4 bases and J by 0 bases, with 10 bases between. Per the germline V gene, CDR1 is LNHDA and CDR2 is SQIVND (reference sequence). This CDR3 spans 15 amino acids. The DNA of the CDR3 is TGTGCCAGTAGTAAGGCGGGGAATAGCAATCAGCCCCAGCATTTT. Its translation is CASSKAGNSNQPQHF.

The chain combines TRBV5-1 with TRBJ1-1; D perhaps matches TRBD1 (6 bases). Germline V gene data show CDR1 as SGHRS and CDR2 as YFSETQ. The CDR3 sequence is 14 residues long. Trimming left V 0 bases short and J 0 bases short, with 6 bases between. The CDR3: CASSLGQVNTEAFF. The DNA of the CDR3 is TGCGCCAGCAGCTTGGGACAGGTGAACACTGAAGCTTTCTTT.

The chain employs TRBV5-6 and TRBJ1-2, with 7 bases matching TRBD1. CDR3 length equals 13 residues. Germline V lookup: CDR1 SGHDT, CDR2 YYEEEE. J was trimmed by 5 bases and V by 4 bases; bases with no gene match: 5. CDR3 sequence reads: CASSPGTAYGYTF. The CDR3 DNA is TGTGCCAGCAGCCCTGGGACAGCTTATGGCTACACCTTC.

The rearrangement links TRBV7-2 to TRBJ1-6, with D unclear. Germline V gene sequence: CDR1 SGHTA, CDR2 FQGNSA. With 1 base removed from V and 10 bases from J, the gap between germline ends came to 17 bases. The length of the CDR3 is 16 residues. The CDR3 coding sequence is TGTGCCAGCAGCTTAGGGGTCTCCAAAGGCGGGTCACCCCTCCACTTT. Its translation is CASSLGVSKGGSPLHF.

The V and J genes are TRBV7-2 and TRBJ2-3, with 8 bases fitting TRBD2. The CDR3 consists of 15 residues. Trimming at V came to 5 bases and at J to 5 bases, leaving 9 bases not matched to a gene. From germline, CDR1 is SGHTA and CDR2 FQGNSA. The CDR3 is CASSPWSGRGDTQYF. The CDR3, as DNA: TGTGCCAGCAGCCCCTGGAGCGGGAGAGGAGATACGCAGTATTTT.

This chain connects TRBV7-9 to TRBJ2-5, with D hard to call. The CDR3 length is 15 residues. The germline gives CDR1 SEHNR, CDR2 FQNEAQ (reference sequence). Trimming took off 1 base at V and 0 bases at J, with 9 bases between the two ends. The CDR3 loop reads CASSLEATDQETQYF. The CDR3, as DNA: TGTGCCAGCAGCTTAGAGGCCACAGACCAAGAGACCCAGTACTTC.

The J gene is TRBJ2-2, the V gene TRBV4-1, with D possibly matching TRBD1 (5 bases). CDR3 length: 17 amino acids. Germline values: CDR1 MGHRA, CDR2 YSYEKL. V shed 1 base and J shed 5 bases, with 17 bases lying between them. CDR3 loop: CASSQAQGRWLTGELFF. CDR3 nucleotides: TGCGCCAGCAGCCAAGCGCAGGGAAGGTGGTTAACCGGGGAGCTGTTTTTT.

This chain joins TRBV3-1 (or the pseudogene TRBV3-2) and TRBJ1-1, with 8 bases matching TRBD1. The trim removed 4 bases at V and 11 bases at J, leaving 6 bases unmatched. CDR1 and CDR2 from the germline V gene are LGHDT and YNNKEL (reference sequence). The CDR3 length is 12 residues. The CDR3 bases are TGTGCCAGCAGCCGTCAGGGGGCGGGTGCTTTCTTT. Amino acids: CASSRQGAGAFF.

The table lists this clone with a few counts. The chain links TRBV4-2 to TRBJ2-2, with D possibly being TRBD1 (5 bases). Trimming removed 1 base at V and 4 bases at J, with 13 bases between. The CDR3 covers 16 residues. Per germline, CDR1 LGHNA and CDR2 YNFKEQ. The CDR3 nucleotides are TGTGCCAGCAGCCAAGTAAGGGCAGACAGCACCGGGGAGCTGTTTTTT. It is translated as CASSQVRADSTGELFF.

The J gene is TRBJ2-7, the V gene TRBV3-1 (or the pseudogene TRBV3-2); 10 nucleotides match TRBD2. In germline, CDR1 is LGHDT, CDR2 YNNKEL (reference sequence). The CDR3 length is 13 residues. In nucleotides, the CDR3 is TGTACCAAACTAACTAGCGGGACTTACGAGCAGTACGTC. Translating it yields CTKLTSGTYEQYV.

V gene TRBV9 combines with J gene TRBJ1-6; D is uncertain. V was cut by 3 bases and J by 10 bases, with 8 bases left in between. This CDR3 contains 12 residues. The V gene's germline CDR1 is SGDLS and CDR2 YYNGEE. CDR3 DNA: TGTGCCAGCAGCGCCCCCCTATCACCCCTCCACTTT. Amino acid sequence: CASSAPLSPLHF. The full variable domain, its missing parts supplied by reference TRBV9 and TRBJ1-6, is DSGVTQTPKHLITATGQRVTLRCSPRSGDLSVYWYQQSLDQGLQFLIQYYNGEERAKGNILERFSAQQFPDLHSELNLSSLELGDSALYFCASSAPLSPLHFGNGTRLTVT.

The CDR3 reads CATSRDPASQPGQPQHF. The CDR3 nucleotides are TGTGCCACCAGCAGAGACCCGGCCAGTCAGCCGGGTCAGCCCCAGCATTTT. The chain recombines TRBV15 with TRBJ1-5; D ambiguous. Germline V gives CDR1 LNHNV, CDR2 YYDKDF (reference sequence). V was clipped by 0 bases and J by 6 bases, with 18 bases between them. The CDR3 extends over 17 amino acids.

J is TRBJ2-5 and V is TRBV2; D uncertain. V lost 1 base to trimming and J lost 4 bases, with 13 bases between them. The CDR3 is 15 residues long. In germline, CDR1 is SNHLY, CDR2 FYNNEI. DNA of the CDR3: TGTGCCAGCAGTGAAGGATCTAGGCGTGGAGAGACCCAGTACTTC. Residues: CASSEGSRRGETQYF.

This chain uses TRBV4-1 with TRBJ2-1; 9 bases map to TRBD2. From germline, CDR1 is MGHRA and CDR2 YSYEKL. This CDR3 contains 14 residues. With V trimmed by 3 bases and J by 9 bases, 6 bases remained unmatched. The CDR3 region has the DNA TGCGCCAGCAGCCACCCTAGCGGGATGGGTGAGCAGTTCTTC. This codes for CASSHPSGMGEQFF.

The genes are TRBV6-5 and TRBJ1-1; tentative D call: TRBD1 (5 bases). The CDR3 is 16 residues long. From germline, CDR1 is MNHEY and CDR2 SVGAGI. Trimming stripped 2 bases from V and 6 bases from J, with 19 bases between. This chain's CDR3 is CASSYSVGGRNPEAFF. DNA of the CDR3: TGTGCCAGCAGTTACAGCGTCGGGGGGAGGAATCCTGAAGCTTTCTTT.

This clone was observed a handful of times. The rearrangement links TRBV7-2 to TRBJ1-6; 8 bases map to TRBD1. The CDR3 sequence is 14 residues long. From germline, CDR1 is SGHTA and CDR2 FQGNSA. J gave up 7 bases and V 5 bases, and 4 bases lay outside the gene matches. The CDR3 is CASSPRTGNSPLHF. The CDR3 region has the DNA TGTGCCAGCAGCCCTAGGACAGGGAATTCACCCCTCCACTTT. Supplemented by reference TRBV7-2 and TRBJ1-6, the full variable domain reads GAGVSQSPSNKVTEKGKDVELRCDPISGHTALYWYRQSLGQGLEFLIYFQGNSAPDKSGLPSDRFSAERTGGSVSTLTIQRTQQEDSAVYLCASSPRTGNSPLHFGNGTRLTVT.

This clone was counted only a few times. CDR3 bases: TGTGCCAGCAGGGGTGGCGGGGTTCAGCCCCAGCATTTT. It is translated as CASRGGGVQPQHF. The J gene is TRBJ1-5, the V gene TRBV28; unclear D gene. V lost 6 bases, J lost 6 bases, and 12 bases lay in between. The CDR3 is 13 amino acids. Germline CDR1 MDHEN, CDR2 SYDVKM. Filled out from reference TRBV28 and TRBJ1-5, the complete variable domain reads DVKVTQSSRYLVKRTGEKVFLECVQDMDHENMFWYRQDPGLGLRLIYFSYDVKMKEKGDIPEGYSVSREKKERFSLILESASTNQTSMYLCASRGGGVQPQHFGDGTRLSIL.

This chain's CDR3 is CASSPRGLTYNEQFF. The CDR3 DNA follows: TGTGCCAGCAGTCCTAGGGGGCTAACCTACAATGAGCAGTTCTTC. The chain links TRBV27 to TRBJ2-1, with 7 bases identical to TRBD1. The junction had 6 bases not matched to a gene; V was cut back by 5 bases and J by 2 bases. This CDR3 has 15 residues. CDR1 is MNHEY and CDR2 is SMNVEV in the germline V gene (reference sequence).

This clone occurred once. CDR3 amino acids: CASSRDRADGYTF. Written as DNA, the CDR3 is TGTGCCAGCAGTCGCGACAGGGCGGACGGCTACACCTTC. J is TRBJ1-2 and V is TRBV6-2 or TRBV6-3; 7 nucleotides match TRBD1. V lost 5 bases and J lost 8; bases outside the gene matches: 8. CDR1 is MNHEY, CDR2 SVGEGT, per germline. The CDR3 consists of 13 residues.

CDR3 amino acids: CAISEPGVASGKGTQYF. CDR3 nucleotide sequence: TGTGCCATCAGTGAGCCCGGGGTCGCGTCCGGGAAAGGGACCCAGTACTTC. The chain uses TRBV10-3 and TRBJ2-5; D is possibly TRBD2 (5 bases). The germline CDR1 and CDR2 sequences are ENHRY and SYGVKD. The CDR3 covers 17 residues. Trimming left V 2 bases short and J 7 bases short, with 23 bases between.

The J gene is TRBJ2-1, the V gene TRBV7-9; D is possibly TRBD1 (6 bases). Germline values: CDR1 SEHNR, CDR2 FQNEAQ (reference sequence). The V and J ends lost 2 bases and 5 bases respectively, with 13 bases between them. The CDR3 totals 15 residues. For the CDR3, the DNA is TGTGCCAGCAGCTTACGCAGGGGCTTGGACAATGAGCAGTTCTTC. It specifies CASSLRRGLDNEQFF.

The CDR3 loop is CASSAPGKINSGANVLTF. In DNA, the CDR3 is TGTGCCAGCAGCGCCCCGGGGAAGATTAACTCTGGGGCCAACGTCCTGACTTTC. The chain employs TRBV5-6 and TRBJ2-6; possible D gene TRBD2, 5 bases. With 4 bases removed from V and 0 bases from J, the gap between germline ends came to 17 bases. There are 18 residues in the CDR3. CDR1 is SGHDT, CDR2 YYEEEE, per germline.